What follows are 22 T cell receptor beta chains derived from one specimen sequenced in a study of blood T cell repertoires in COVID-19. Profiling relied on immunoSEQ multiplex PCR, and the TCRdb table lists in-frame clones only, not all of them. The sample includes roughly 120,000 clones, more than 70% of them seen just once. Sample: peripheral blood. The receptors come from a woman in her forties or fifties with acute or convalescent COVID-19.

This chain connects TRBV28 to TRBJ2-1, with TRBD2 matching over 9 bases. Germline V gene sequence: CDR1 MDHEN, CDR2 SYDVKM. The CDR3 has 17 residues. Germline trimming cut 2 bases from V and 7 bases from J; bases unmatched to any gene: 12. CDR3 DNA sequence: TGTGCCAGCAGTTTACTTTGGGGCGGGAGGGATCTTAATGAGCAGTTCTTC. Amino acid sequence: CASSLLWGGRDLNEQFF.

The chain couples TRBV27 to TRBJ1-4; D possibly corresponds to TRBD1 (5 bases). This CDR3 comprises 19 residues. Per germline, CDR1 MNHEY and CDR2 SMNVEV (reference sequence). The V gene lost 2 bases and the J gene lost 0 bases, with 19 bases spanning the gap. The CDR3 loop reads CASSLAPSGGNPTNEKLFF. As DNA, the CDR3 is TGTGCCAGCAGTTTAGCTCCCAGCGGGGGGAACCCAACTAATGAAAAACTGTTTTTT.

This chain uses TRBV19 with TRBJ1-4; D gene ambiguous. The CDR3 loop spans 15 amino acids. CDR1 and CDR2 from the germline V gene are LNHDA and SQIVND (reference sequence). The V gene lost 5 bases and the J gene lost 7 bases, with 17 bases spanning the gap. CDR3: CASSASGYGIEKLFF. The CDR3 DNA reads as TGTGCCAGTAGTGCCAGCGGGTATGGGATTGAAAAACTGTTTTTT.

As DNA, the CDR3 is TGCGCCAGCAGCCCCCGCCCGGGACTAGCGGGGAATGAGCAGTTCTTC. This codes for CASSPRPGLAGNEQFF. The chain carries TRBV5-1 and TRBJ2-1; TRBD2 agrees at 13 bases. Trimming at V came to 4 bases and at J to 7 bases, leaving 8 bases not matched to a gene. This CDR3 spans 16 amino acids. Per the germline V gene, CDR1 is SGHRS and CDR2 is YFSETQ.

This chain joins TRBV7-2 and TRBJ2-7; D gene ambiguous. Germline assignment: CDR1 SGHTA and CDR2 FQGNSA. The V gene lost 2 bases and the J gene lost 3 bases, with 8 bases spanning the gap. The length of the CDR3 is 13 residues. DNA for the CDR3: TGTGCCAGCAGCTTATATCCGGTCTACGAGCAGTACTTC. Amino acid sequence: CASSLYPVYEQYF.

This sequence joins TRBV6-5 and TRBJ1-2; D is perhaps TRBD1 (5 bases). CDR1 and CDR2 from the germline V gene are MNHEY and SVGAGI. V was trimmed by 2 bases and J by 7 bases, leaving 8 bases between them. The CDR3 is made up of 12 amino acids. The CDR3: CASSYRGSGYTF. CDR3 DNA: TGTGCCAGCAGTTACAGGGGATCTGGCTACACCTTC.

This chain connects TRBV19 to TRBJ2-3; 8 bases match TRBD1. After removal of 7 bases from V and 4 bases from J, the junction contained 7 bases not matched to a gene. From germline, CDR1 is LNHDA and CDR2 SQIVND (reference sequence). The CDR3 totals 14 residues. The CDR3 loop reads CASTTGQGADTQYF. Written as DNA, the CDR3 is TGTGCCAGTACAACTGGACAGGGAGCAGATACGCAGTATTTT.

This clone was seen only once. The chain is built from TRBV20-1 and TRBJ2-3; no clear D gene. The V and J ends lost 3 bases and 7 bases respectively, with 8 bases between them. The CDR3 contains 11 residues. The V gene's germline CDR1 is DFQATT and CDR2 SNEGSKA (reference sequence). This CDR3 reads CSASSANTQYF. The CDR3, as DNA: TGCAGTGCTAGCTCCGCGAATACGCAGTATTTT.

This chain links TRBV2 with TRBJ2-6, with a possible D match to TRBD2 (5 bases). The germline V and J ends were trimmed by 4 bases and 4 bases, with 17 bases remaining between them. This CDR3 spans 17 amino acids. Germline loops: CDR1 SNHLY, CDR2 FYNNEI. The CDR3 loop is CASSGAPSQRGANVLTF. DNA for the CDR3: TGTGCCAGCAGTGGGGCCCCTTCTCAGCGGGGGGCCAACGTCCTGACTTTC.

CDR3 in amino acids: CASTSRGRTGELFF. CDR3 bases: TGTGCCAGCACCTCGCGGGGTAGGACCGGGGAGCTGTTTTTT. The chain is built from TRBV6-5 and TRBJ2-2, with D possibly matching TRBD2 (6 bases). In germline, CDR1 is MNHEY, CDR2 SVGAGI. V shed 7 bases and J shed 5 bases, with 14 bases lying between them. CDR3 length: 14 residues.

This chain joins TRBV18 and TRBJ2-7, with D perhaps TRBD2 (5 bases). The CDR3 spans 15 residues. V shed 3 bases and J shed 7 bases, with 19 bases lying between them. Germline assignment: CDR1 KGHSH and CDR2 LQKENI. The DNA for the CDR3 is TGTGCCAGCTCACCCTCGGTGGGGAGAGCTGGGGAGCAGTACTTC. Amino acid sequence: CASSPSVGRAGEQYF.

The genes are TRBV5-1 and TRBJ2-1, with 7 bases that match TRBD1. Germline CDR1 is SGHRS and CDR2 is YFSETQ. After removal of 3 bases from V and 4 bases from J, the junction contained 7 bases not matched to a gene. The length of the CDR3 is 15 residues. The CDR3 protein is CASSYQGVGYNEQFF. The CDR3 DNA follows: TGCGCCAGCAGCTACCAGGGGGTGGGGTACAATGAGCAGTTCTTC.

For the CDR3, the DNA is TGTGCCAGCCAGGCGGGCCCGAACACTGAAGCTTTCTTT. Protein sequence: CASQAGPNTEAFF. V is TRBV6-5 and J is TRBJ1-1, with unresolved D. Per the germline V gene, CDR1 is MNHEY and CDR2 is SVGAGI. Trimming shortened V by 8 bases and J by 1 base, and 11 bases separated the two germline ends. This CDR3 is built from 13 residues.

This clone was seen just once. Additional DNA sequences in this sample encode the identical CDR3. J is TRBJ2-7 and V is TRBV6-5; 11 nucleotides line up with TRBD2. Germline assignment: CDR1 MNHEY and CDR2 SVGAGI. The J segment lost 4 bases and the V segment lost 6 bases, leaving 2 bases of the junction unmatched. The CDR3 consists of 13 residues. In DNA form, the CDR3 reads TGTGCCAGCAGGCTAGCGGGAGGTTACGAGCAGTACTTC. Its translation is CASRLAGGYEQYF.

This chain connects TRBV4-2 to TRBJ2-7; 8 nucleotides line up with TRBD2. J lost 5 bases, V lost 4 bases, and 10 bases had no gene match. Germline CDR1 LGHNA, CDR2 YNFKEQ. CDR3 length: 15 amino acids. The CDR3 nucleotides are TGTGCCAGCAGCCTAGAGCGGGAGTTGAACCACGAGCAGTACTTC. It encodes CASSLERELNHEQYF.

The rearrangement joins TRBV4-2 to TRBJ2-2, with 8 bases identical to TRBD2. The CDR3 extends over 19 amino acids. The V segment lost 6 bases and the J segment 3 bases; nucleotides outside the gene matches: 18. CDR1 and CDR2 from the germline V gene are LGHNA and YNFKEQ. CDR3 DNA sequence: TGTGCCAGCAGTACAAGATTCCCGGGACTAGTGGGAGACACCGGGGAGCTGTTTTTT. Protein product: CASSTRFPGLVGDTGELFF.

The chain is built from TRBV5-6 and TRBJ2-7, with 7 bases lining up with TRBD2. The CDR3 has 15 amino acids. The trim removed 4 bases at V and 6 bases at J, leaving 13 bases unmatched. Germline-derived CDR1 and CDR2 are SGHDT and YYEEEE. CDR3: CASSPPDGRKSEQYF. The CDR3 nucleotides read TGTGCCAGCAGCCCGCCGGACGGGAGGAAGTCCGAGCAGTACTTC.

V usage is TRBV2 and J usage is TRBJ2-1; D is uncertain. Trimming cost V 4 bases and J 1 base, with 11 bases left between them. The CDR3 consists of 15 residues. CDR1 and CDR2 (germline): SNHLY, FYNNEI. The CDR3 DNA is TGTGCCAGCAGTGTGGGTTCGGGTTCCTACAATGAGCAGTTCTTC. It is translated as CASSVGSGSYNEQFF.

V is TRBV5-1 and J is TRBJ2-7, with TRBD1 matching over 11 bases. This CDR3 has 16 amino acids. Trimming cost V 0 bases and J 4 bases; bases outside gene matches: 6. Germline assignment: CDR1 SGHRS and CDR2 YFSETQ. The CDR3 protein is CASSLDTGTGGYEQYF. CDR3 coding DNA: TGCGCCAGCAGCTTGGACACCGGGACAGGGGGTTACGAGCAGTACTTC.

The chain recombines TRBV10-3 with TRBJ2-7, with 7 bases aligning to TRBD1. The V segment lost 11 bases and the J segment 6 bases; nucleotides outside the gene matches: 10. The CDR3 sequence is 12 residues long. Germline assignment: CDR1 ENHRY and CDR2 SYGVKD. DNA of the CDR3: TGTGCCCTCAACAGGGGCGACGGCGAGCAGTACTTC. Encoded protein: CALNRGDGEQYF.

V and J are TRBV15 and TRBJ1-5; D may be TRBD1 (5 bases). This CDR3 is built from 14 residues. Germline V lookup: CDR1 LNHNV, CDR2 YYDKDF (reference sequence). Trimming took 5 bases from V and 3 from J, leaving 11 bases between them. DNA for the CDR3: TGTGCCACCAGCCCCGACAGCGCCAATCAGCCCCAGCATTTT. This codes for CATSPDSANQPQHF.

This chain links TRBV10-3 with TRBJ1-1; tentatively, D is TRBD1 (5 bases). This CDR3 comprises 17 residues. V dropped 3 bases and J dropped 0 bases, with 17 bases sitting between them. The germline V gene has CDR1 ENHRY and CDR2 SYGVKD. CDR3 sequence: CAISDRDHTSMNTEAFF. The CDR3 DNA reads as TGTGCCATCAGTGACAGGGACCACACTAGCATGAACACTGAAGCTTTCTTT.